This T cell receptor (beta chain) derives from a study of T cells in Graves' hyperthyroidism and ophthalmopathy. Study results and caveats: Ophthalmopathy was model-predicted a median around 6.1 months pre-onset.

Graves' hyperthyroidism was deemed stable absent ophthalmopathy progression within 18 months. Diagnosis relied on clinical symptoms, serum thyroxine and TRAb, thyroid ultrasound and orbital computed tomography. Around 10 ml fresh peripheral blood yielded the PBMCs. This clonotype has just one count. As yet, its antigen is unknown. What was amplified from RNA transcripts were TCR beta CDR3 regions. The HTBI set primed first-round TCR CDR3 RT-PCR. TCRdb passed the multiplex PCR reads through MiXCR, listing each CDR3 protein once. The sample carries roughly 710,000 distinct CDR3 sequences, around 40% recorded once. Trimming took 5 bases from V and 1 from J, leaving 16 bases between them. In germline, CDR1 is SGHVS, CDR2 FQNEAQ. The CDR3 length is 16 residues.

Sequenced sample: blood. The receptor was derived from a woman between 40 and 50 years old with Graves' hyperthyroidism. The chain is built from TRBV7-8 and TRBJ2-3; D gene ambiguous. CDR3 bases: TGTGCCAGCAGCCCTATGTGGGCTCAAGGCACAGATACGCAGTATTTT. This translates into CASSPMWAQGTDTQYF.